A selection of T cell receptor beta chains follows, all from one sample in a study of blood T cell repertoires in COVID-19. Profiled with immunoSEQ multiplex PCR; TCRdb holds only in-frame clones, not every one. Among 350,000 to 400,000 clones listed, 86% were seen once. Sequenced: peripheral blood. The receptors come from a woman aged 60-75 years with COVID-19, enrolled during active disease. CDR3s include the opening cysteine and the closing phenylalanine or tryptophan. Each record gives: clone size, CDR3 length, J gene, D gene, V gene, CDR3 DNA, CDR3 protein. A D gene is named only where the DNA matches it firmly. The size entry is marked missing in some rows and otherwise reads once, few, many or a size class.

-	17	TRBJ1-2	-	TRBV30	TGTGCCTGGAGTGTAGTGAAAGTAGGCAGGGGCCTCGGTGGCTACACCTTC	CAWSVVKVGRGLGGYTF
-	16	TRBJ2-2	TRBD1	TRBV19	TGTGCCAGTAGTGTTGGACAGGGGTTGAACACCGGGGAGCTGTTTTTT	CASSVGQGLNTGELFF
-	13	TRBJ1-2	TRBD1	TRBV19	TGTGCCAGTAGGGGGACAGGGATCTATGGCTACACCTTC	CASRGTGIYGYTF
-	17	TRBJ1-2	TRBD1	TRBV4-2	TGTGCCAGCAGCCAAGATAGGATGACAGGGAGAAACTATGGCTACACCTTC	CASSQDRMTGRNYGYTF
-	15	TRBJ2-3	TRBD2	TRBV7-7	TGTGCCAGCAGCCTCAGCGGGGCTTCAGGGGATACGCAGTATTTT	CASSLSGASGDTQYF
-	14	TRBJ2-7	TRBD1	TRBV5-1	TGCGCCAGCAGCTTGGACAGGGGTAACTACGAGCAGTACTTC	CASSLDRGNYEQYF
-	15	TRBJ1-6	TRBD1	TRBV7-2	TGTGCCAGCAGCTCCCGGACAGGGATGAGTTCACCCCTCCACTTT	CASSSRTGMSSPLHF
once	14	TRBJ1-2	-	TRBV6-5	TGTGCCAGCAGACTAGAGGCAGAGAACTATGGCTACACCTTC	CASRLEAENYGYTF
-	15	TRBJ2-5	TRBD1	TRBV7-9	TGTGCCAGCAGCTCTACAGGGGGCTTCCAAGAGACCCAGTACTTC	CASSSTGGFQETQYF
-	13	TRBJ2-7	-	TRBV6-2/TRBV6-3	TGTGCCAGCAGCCGTACTAACACCTACGAGCAGTACTTC	CASSRTNTYEQYF
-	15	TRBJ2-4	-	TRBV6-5	TGTGCCAGCAGCCTAGAAAGGGGGACCAAAAACATTCAGTACTTC	CASSLERGTKNIQYF
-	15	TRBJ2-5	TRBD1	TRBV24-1	TGTGCCACCAGTGATCCCGGGACAGGGTCAGAGACCCAGTACTTC	CATSDPGTGSETQYF
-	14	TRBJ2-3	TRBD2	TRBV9	TGTGCCAGCAGGGGGGGACTAGCGACGGATACGCAGTATTTT	CASRGGLATDTQYF
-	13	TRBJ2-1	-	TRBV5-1	TGCGCCAGCAGCTTAAGCGGTAGAGATGAGCAGTTCTTC	CASSLSGRDEQFF
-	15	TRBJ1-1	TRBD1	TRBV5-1	TGCGCCAGCAGCTCTCGGACAGGGGAATGGACTGAAGCTTTCTTT	CASSSRTGEWTEAFF
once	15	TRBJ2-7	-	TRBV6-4	TGTGCCAGCAGTGTCGAGGGTACCGAGGGCCACGAGCAGTACTTC	CASSVEGTEGHEQYF
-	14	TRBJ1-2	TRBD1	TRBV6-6	TGTGCCAGCAGAACTTTGGGACAGGGGCAATTCTACACCTTC	CASRTLGQGQFYTF
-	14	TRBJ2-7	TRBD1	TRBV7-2	TGTGCCAGCAGCCCCCCCAGACAGGGAAGCGAGCAGTACTTC	CASSPPRQGSEQYF
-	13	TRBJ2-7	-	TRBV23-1	TGCGCCAGCGGCGCCGGGACAATCAACGAGCAGTACTTC	CASGAGTINEQYF
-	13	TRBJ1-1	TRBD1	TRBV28	TGTGCCAGCAGAACAGGGGGGTGGACTGAAGCTTTCTTT	CASRTGGWTEAFF
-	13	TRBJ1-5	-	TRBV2	TGTGCCAGCAGTGATGGCCCACATCAGCCCCAGCATTTT	CASSDGPHQPQHF
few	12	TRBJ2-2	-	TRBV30	TGTGCCTGGAACATACTAACCGGGGAGCTGTTTTTT	CAWNILTGELFF
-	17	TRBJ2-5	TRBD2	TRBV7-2	TGTGCCAGCAGCTCCCACAGTGGACTAGCGGGGGAAGAGACCCAGTACTTC	CASSSHSGLAGEETQYF
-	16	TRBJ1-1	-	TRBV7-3	TGTGCCAGCAGTCCAACTATAGGACACGCGAACACTGAAGCTTTCTTT	CASSPTIGHANTEAFF
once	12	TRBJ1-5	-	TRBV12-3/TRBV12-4	TGTGCCAGCAGTTTAGAGAGGCAGCCCCAGCATTTT	CASSLERQPQHF
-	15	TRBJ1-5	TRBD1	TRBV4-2	TGTGCCAGCAGCCCCTCAGGACAGGCTCGTCAGCCCCAGCATTTT	CASSPSGQARQPQHF
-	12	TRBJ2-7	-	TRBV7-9	TGTGCCAGCAGCCCCGAGCGCTACGAGCAGTACTTC	CASSPERYEQYF
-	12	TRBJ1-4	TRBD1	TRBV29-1	TGCAGCGTTGTAGGGGGCGATGAAAAACTGTTTTTT	CSVVGGDEKLFF
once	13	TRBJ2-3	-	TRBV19	TGTGCCAGTAGGAGGGTCTCCGCAGATACGCAGTATTTT	CASRRVSADTQYF
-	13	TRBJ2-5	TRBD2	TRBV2	TGTGCCAGCGGGGGGACTAGACAAGAGACCCAGTACTTC	CASGGTRQETQYF
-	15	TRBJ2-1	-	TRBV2	TGTGCCAGCAGCAAGGCGGGCGGGGTCTACAATGAGCAGTTCTTC	CASSKAGGVYNEQFF
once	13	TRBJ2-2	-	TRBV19	TGTGCCAGTAGTATACAGGGAACCGGGGAGCTGTTTTTT	CASSIQGTGELFF
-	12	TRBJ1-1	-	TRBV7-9	TGTGCCAGCAGCTTAACGGGAGCAGACGCTTTCTTT	CASSLTGADAFF
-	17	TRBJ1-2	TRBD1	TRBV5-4	TGTGCCAGCAGCTTGGTCCCCGGGACAGGGATAGGCTATGGCTACACCTTC	CASSLVPGTGIGYGYTF
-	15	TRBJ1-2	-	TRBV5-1	TGCGCCAGCAGCCCTGGACAGTGGGGCACTGATGGCTACACCTTC	CASSPGQWGTDGYTF
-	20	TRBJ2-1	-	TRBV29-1	TGCAGCGTTGGCCCCCTCAAGGGATCCAAGGGGCACTACTCCTACAATGAGCAGTTCTTC	CSVGPLKGSKGHYSYNEQFF
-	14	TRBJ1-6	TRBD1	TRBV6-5	TGTGCCAGTCGGACAGGGGAGATTTATTCACCCCTCCACTTT	CASRTGEIYSPLHF
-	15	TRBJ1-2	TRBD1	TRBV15	TGTGCCACCAGCACCGGGGACAGGGGGCCCTATGGCTACACCTTC	CATSTGDRGPYGYTF
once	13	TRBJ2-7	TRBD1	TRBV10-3	TGTGCCATCAGTGGACAGGGTACCTACGAGCAGTACTTC	CAISGQGTYEQYF
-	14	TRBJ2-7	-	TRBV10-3	TGTGCCATCAGCGGCTGGACAGCCAGGTACGAGCAGTACTTC	CAISGWTARYEQYF
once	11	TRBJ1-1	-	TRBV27	TGTGCCAGCAGTTTGGGCGGGACAGCTTTCTTT	CASSLGGTAFF
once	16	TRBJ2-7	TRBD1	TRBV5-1	TGCGCCAGCAGCTTGTTAGCAGGGGGCGACACCTACGAGCAGTACTTC	CASSLLAGGDTYEQYF
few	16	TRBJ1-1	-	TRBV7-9	TGTGCCAGCAGCTTAGGTTCGGTCGTTATGAACACTGAAGCTTTCTTT	CASSLGSVVMNTEAFF
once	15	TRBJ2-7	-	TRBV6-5	TGTGCCAGCAGTTTCAGCCGACAGACCCTCTACGAGCAGTACTTC	CASSFSRQTLYEQYF
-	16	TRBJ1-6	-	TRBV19	TGTGCCAGTAGTATAGAAGCGAAGTCGGCTGTTTCACCCCTCCACTTT	CASSIEAKSAVSPLHF
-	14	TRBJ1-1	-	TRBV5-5	TGTGCCAGCAGCCCTGGACAGACACACACTGAAGCTTTCTTT	CASSPGQTHTEAFF
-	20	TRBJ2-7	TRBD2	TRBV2	TGTGCCAGCAGGTTCCCGGGACTAGCGGGGAGCCAATCTCAGGCAAACGAGCAGTACTTC	CASRFPGLAGSQSQANEQYF
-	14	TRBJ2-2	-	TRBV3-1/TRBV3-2	TGTGCCAGCAGCCAAGATCACGGCACCGGGGAGCTGTTTTTT	CASSQDHGTGELFF
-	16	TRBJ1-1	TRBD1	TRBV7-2	TGTGCCAGCAGCTCCGGCCCAGGACAGGCGACACTTGAAGCTTTCTTT	CASSSGPGQATLEAFF
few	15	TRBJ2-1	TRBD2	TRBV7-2	TGTGCCAGCAGCTTGACACTAGCGGGATACAATGAGCAGTTCTTC	CASSLTLAGYNEQFF